Listed below are T cell receptor beta chains from one sample, sequenced in a study of radiation and T cells in renal cell carcinoma. The method was immunoSEQ multiplex PCR; TCRdb's version includes in-frame clones alone and lacks a portion of them. The sample holds some 150,000 clones; over 80% are singletons and the top ten take 13%. The specimen was blood, collected from a patient whose treatment included radiotherapy and nephrectomy. The receptors come from a woman aged 50 to 65 with renal cell carcinoma. The CDR3 runs from the conserved cysteine through the conserved F or W. The D gene is left open where the match is weak. Clone size is stated in some rows and not others, as once, few, many or a class when expanded.

>TRBV5-1|TRBJ1-1|NA|TRBD1
TGCGCCAGCAGCCTTCAGGGGGCTCACACTGAAGCTTTCTTT
CASSLQGAHTEAFF
>TRBV19|TRBJ2-7|NA|TRBD1
TGTGCCAGTAGCCCGGGGACAGGGGGGATCTACGAGCAGTACTTC
CASSPGTGGIYEQYF
>TRBV6-5|TRBJ1-4|NA|NA
TGTGCCAGCAGTTACTCCACAAGGCCAAATGAAAAACTGTTTTTT
CASSYSTRPNEKLFF
>TRBV30|TRBJ1-2|NA|NA
TGTGCCTGGAGTGAGGGGGGCTATGGCTACACCTTC
CAWSEGGYGYTF
>TRBV5-1|TRBJ1-1|NA|NA
TGCGCCAGCAGCTTGGACTCTGCGACTGAAGCTTTCTTT
CASSLDSATEAFF
>TRBV28|TRBJ2-7|NA|NA
TGTGCCAGCAGCATCGACGGGTACGAGCAGTACTTC
CASSIDGYEQYF
>TRBV5-1|TRBJ2-3|NA|NA
TGCGCCAGCAGCCCCCGGAGGCCTAACTTGCTTAGCACAGATACGCAGTATTTT
CASSPRRPNLLSTDTQYF
>TRBV2|TRBJ1-2|NA|NA
TGTGCCAGCAGGGGGCGGGGTGACTATGGCTACACCTTC
CASRGRGDYGYTF
>TRBV6-5|TRBJ1-6|NA|TRBD1
TGTGCCAGCAGCTTAGAGACAGGGGATTCACCCCTCCACTTT
CASSLETGDSPLHF
>TRBV19|TRBJ2-5|NA|NA
TGTGCCAGTAGTATAGATGGCCAACGGGGGGAGACCCAGTACTTC
CASSIDGQRGETQYF
>TRBV15|TRBJ1-4|NA|NA
TGTGCCACCAGCAGGGACAGTAATGAAAAACTGTTTTTT
CATSRDSNEKLFF
>TRBV19|TRBJ2-2|NA|TRBD2
TGTGCCAGTAGTATACCCCCTTCGGGTATTGGCGGGGGGCCGAACACCGGGGAGCTGTTTTTT
CASSIPPSGIGGGPNTGELFF
>TRBV6-6|TRBJ2-5|NA|NA
TGTGCCAGCAGCGGGGATGAGACCCAGTACTTC
CASSGDETQYF
>TRBV6-1|TRBJ1-1|NA|TRBD1
TGTGCCAGCAGGAAGGACAGGGGGCTGGATGAAGCTTTCTTT
CASRKDRGLDEAFF
>TRBV18|TRBJ2-3|NA|NA
TGTGCCAGCTCACCTCCTGTGCGCACAGATACGCAGTATTTT
CASSPPVRTDTQYF
>TRBV7-2|TRBJ2-3|NA|TRBD2
TGTGCCAGCAGCACCCCTAGCGGGTCCCTCACAGATACGCAGTATTTT
CASSTPSGSLTDTQYF
>TRBV19|TRBJ1-1|few|NA
TGTGCCAGTAGTAAGGTGGAGGTGAACACTGAAGCTTTCTTT
CASSKVEVNTEAFF
>TRBV6-6|TRBJ1-4|NA|NA
TGTGCCAGCAGTAACCAACACGTACTTATGAGGAAACTGTTTTTT
CASSNQHVLMRKLFF
>TRBV6-5|TRBJ2-5|NA|NA
TGTGCCAGCAGTCGCCGACGGGAAGAGACCCAGTACTTC
CASSRRREETQYF
>TRBV5-8|TRBJ1-5|NA|NA
TGTGCCAGCAGCTTGCTGAATCAGCCCCAGCATTTT
CASSLLNQPQHF
>TRBV4-2|TRBJ2-5|NA|NA
TGTGCCAGCAGCCAAGAGTGGGGGCGAGAGACCCAGTACTTC
CASSQEWGRETQYF
>TRBV5-1|TRBJ2-6|NA|NA
TGCGCCAGCAAGACGGGATTAACTGTCTCTGGGGCCAACGTCCTGACTTTC
CASKTGLTVSGANVLTF
>TRBV7-2|TRBJ2-6|NA|NA
TGTGCCAGCAGCTTAGGGGCCAACGTCCTGACTTTC
CASSLGANVLTF
>TRBV5-1|TRBJ2-5|NA|TRBD1
TGCGCCAGCCAGAAAGTCCCCGGGACAGAGGAGACCCAGTACTTC
CASQKVPGTEETQYF
>TRBV6-5|TRBJ1-3|NA|NA
TGTGCCAGCAGTACTCTGACCTACTCTGGAAACACCATATATTTT
CASSTLTYSGNTIYF
>TRBV19|TRBJ1-1|few|TRBD1
TGTGCCAGTAGTACCTTACAGGGGGTCGAGGAAGCTTTCTTT
CASSTLQGVEEAFF